This T cell receptor beta chain was sequenced during a study of blood T cell repertoires in COVID-19. Study details: Sources were T cells, B-cell-depleted T cells, or PBMCs; the material itself was cDNA or gDNA.

The protocol was immunoSEQ multiplex PCR, while the TCRdb copy is restricted to in-frame clones and leaves out a portion. Of nearly 95,000 clones listed, roughly 70% were seen once; the top ten hold 3% to 4%. Sequenced input: peripheral blood. The clonotype was recovered from a man aged 70 or older with COVID-19, enrolled during active disease.

The CDR3 protein is CAISEGSWAEAFF. In nucleotides, the CDR3 is TGTGCCATCAGTGAAGGTAGCTGGGCTGAAGCTTTCTTT. The chain carries TRBV10-3 and TRBJ1-1; the D is unclear. This CDR3 has 13 amino acids. V lost 3 bases to trimming and J lost 6 bases, with 11 bases between them. The germline CDR1 and CDR2 sequences are ENHRY and SYGVKD.